This TCR beta chain originates from a study of OX40 agonist ivuxolimab in advanced cancers. The method was immunoSEQ multiplex PCR; TCRdb's version includes in-frame clones alone and lacks a portion of them. The profile shows tens of thousands of clones, 86% of them singletons. Germline CDR1 reads SGHDT; CDR2 reads YYEEEE. V dropped 2 bases and J dropped 1 base, with 16 bases sitting between them. The CDR3 is made up of 17 amino acids. The source is an adult with an advanced solid tumor such as melanoma, head and neck, liver or kidney cancer. The chain recombines TRBV5-6 with TRBJ1-5; D perhaps matches TRBD1 (6 bases). The sequenced sample was CD4+ or CD8+ T cells sorted from blood, obtained in a trial of the OX40 agonist ivuxolimab. The CDR3 nucleotides are TGTGCCAGCAGCTTACGGTCGGCCGGGGGCAGCAATCAGCCCCAGCATTTT. Encoded protein: CASSLRSAGGSNQPQHF.